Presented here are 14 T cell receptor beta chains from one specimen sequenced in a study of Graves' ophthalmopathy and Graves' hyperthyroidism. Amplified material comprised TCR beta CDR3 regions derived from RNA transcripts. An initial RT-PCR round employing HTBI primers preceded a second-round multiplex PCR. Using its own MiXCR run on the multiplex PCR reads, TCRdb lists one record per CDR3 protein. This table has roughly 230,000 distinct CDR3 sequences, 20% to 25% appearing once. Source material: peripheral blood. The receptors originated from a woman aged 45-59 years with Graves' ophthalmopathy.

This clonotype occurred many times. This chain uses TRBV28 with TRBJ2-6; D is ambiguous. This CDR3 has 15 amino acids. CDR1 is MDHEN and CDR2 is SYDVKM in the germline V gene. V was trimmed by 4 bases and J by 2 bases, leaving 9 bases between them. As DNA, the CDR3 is TGTGCCAGCAGTTCAAGTGGTACTGGGGCCAACGTCCTGACTTTC. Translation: CASSSSGTGANVLTF.

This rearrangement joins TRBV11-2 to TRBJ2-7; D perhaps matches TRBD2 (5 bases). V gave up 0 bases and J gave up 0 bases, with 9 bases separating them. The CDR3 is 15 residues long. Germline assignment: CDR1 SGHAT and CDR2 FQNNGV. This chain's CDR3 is CASSLDQRDSYEQYF. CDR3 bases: TGTGCCAGCAGCTTAGATCAGAGGGACTCCTACGAGCAGTACTTC.

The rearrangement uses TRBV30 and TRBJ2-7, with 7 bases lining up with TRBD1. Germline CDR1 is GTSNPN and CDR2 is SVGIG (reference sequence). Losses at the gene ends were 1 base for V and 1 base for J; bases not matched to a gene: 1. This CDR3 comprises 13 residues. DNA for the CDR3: TGTGCCTGGAGTGAGGGACAGTCCTACGAGCAGTACTTC. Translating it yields CAWSEGQSYEQYF. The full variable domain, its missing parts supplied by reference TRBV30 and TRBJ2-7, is SQTIHQWPATLVQPVGSPLSLECTVEGTSNPNLYWYRQAAGRGLQLLFYSVGIGQISSEVPQNLSASRPQDRQFILSSKKLLLSDSGFYLCAWSEGQSYEQYFGPGTRLTVT.

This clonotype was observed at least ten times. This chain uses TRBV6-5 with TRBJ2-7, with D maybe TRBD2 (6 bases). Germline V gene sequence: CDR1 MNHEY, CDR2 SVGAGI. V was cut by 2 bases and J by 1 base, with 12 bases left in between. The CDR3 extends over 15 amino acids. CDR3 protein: CASSYGTEVSYEQYF. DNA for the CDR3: TGTGCCAGCAGTTACGGGACTGAAGTTTCCTACGAGCAGTACTTC.

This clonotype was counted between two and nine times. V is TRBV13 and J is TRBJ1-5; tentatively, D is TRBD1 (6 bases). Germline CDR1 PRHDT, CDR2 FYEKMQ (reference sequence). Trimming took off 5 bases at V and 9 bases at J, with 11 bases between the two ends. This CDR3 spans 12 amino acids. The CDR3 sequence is CASSRGLRPQHF. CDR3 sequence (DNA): TGTGCCAGCAGCCGGGGGCTCCGGCCCCAGCATTTT.

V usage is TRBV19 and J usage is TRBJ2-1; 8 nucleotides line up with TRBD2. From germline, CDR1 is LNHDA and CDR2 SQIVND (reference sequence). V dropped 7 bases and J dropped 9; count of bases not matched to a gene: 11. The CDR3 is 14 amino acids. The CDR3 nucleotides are TGTGCCAGTATACCGCGGGAGGATAGAAGTGAGCAGTTCTTC. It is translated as CASIPREDRSEQFF.

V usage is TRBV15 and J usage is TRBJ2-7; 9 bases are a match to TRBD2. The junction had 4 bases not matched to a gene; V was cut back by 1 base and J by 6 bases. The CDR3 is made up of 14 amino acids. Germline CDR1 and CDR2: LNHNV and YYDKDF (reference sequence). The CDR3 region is CATSRGSGRVEQYF. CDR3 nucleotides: TGTGCCACCAGCAGAGGTAGCGGGAGAGTCGAGCAGTACTTC.

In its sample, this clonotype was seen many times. The CDR3 protein is CASSTQGRTEAFF. The CDR3 DNA reads as TGTGCCAGCAGCACCCAGGGGAGGACTGAAGCTTTCTTT. V is TRBV12-3 or TRBV12-4 and J is TRBJ1-1, with a possible D match to TRBD1 (6 bases). V gave up 6 bases and J gave up 5 bases, with 13 bases separating them. The CDR3 spans 13 residues.

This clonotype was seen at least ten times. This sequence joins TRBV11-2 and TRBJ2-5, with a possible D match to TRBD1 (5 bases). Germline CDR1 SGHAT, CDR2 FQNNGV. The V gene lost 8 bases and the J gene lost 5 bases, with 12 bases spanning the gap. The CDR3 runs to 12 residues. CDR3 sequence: CASQGLGETQYF. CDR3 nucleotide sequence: TGTGCCAGCCAGGGTCTGGGGGAGACCCAGTACTTC.

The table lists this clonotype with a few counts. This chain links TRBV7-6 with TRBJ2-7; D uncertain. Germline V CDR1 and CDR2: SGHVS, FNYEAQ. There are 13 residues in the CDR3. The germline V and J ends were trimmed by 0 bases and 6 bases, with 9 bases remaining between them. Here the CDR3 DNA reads TGTGCCAGCAGCTTAGCCTTGGGCCCCGAGCAGTACTTC. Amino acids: CASSLALGPEQYF.

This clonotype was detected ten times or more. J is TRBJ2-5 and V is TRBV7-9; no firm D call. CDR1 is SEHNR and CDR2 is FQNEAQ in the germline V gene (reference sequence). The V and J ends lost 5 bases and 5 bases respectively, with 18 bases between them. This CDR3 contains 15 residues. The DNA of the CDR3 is TGTGCCAGCAGCGGAGAAGGGTGGGTGTTGGAGACCCAGTACTTC. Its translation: CASSGEGWVLETQYF.

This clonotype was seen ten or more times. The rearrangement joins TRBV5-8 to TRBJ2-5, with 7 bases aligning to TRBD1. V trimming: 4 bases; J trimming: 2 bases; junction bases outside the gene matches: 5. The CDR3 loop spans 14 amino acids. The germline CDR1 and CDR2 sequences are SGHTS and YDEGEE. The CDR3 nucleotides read TGTGCCAGCAGCCTGGGGACAGCTCAAGAGACCCAGTACTTC. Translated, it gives CASSLGTAQETQYF.

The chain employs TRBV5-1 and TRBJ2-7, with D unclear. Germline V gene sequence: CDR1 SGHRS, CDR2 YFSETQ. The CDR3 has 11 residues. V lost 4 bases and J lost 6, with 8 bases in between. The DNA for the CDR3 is TGCGCCAGCAGCGCGAATTCCGAGCAGTACTTC. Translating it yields CASSANSEQYF. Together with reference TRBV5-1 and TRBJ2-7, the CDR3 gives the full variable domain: KAGVTQTPRYLIKTRGQQVTLSCSPISGHRSVSWYQQTPGQGLQFLFEYFSETQRNKGNFPGRFSGRQFSNSRSEMNVSTLELGDSALYLCASSANSEQYFGPGTRLTVT.

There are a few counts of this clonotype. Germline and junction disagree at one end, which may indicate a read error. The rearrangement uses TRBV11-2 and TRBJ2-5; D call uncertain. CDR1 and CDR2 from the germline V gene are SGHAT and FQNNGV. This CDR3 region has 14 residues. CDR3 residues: CASSLDRLAETRYF. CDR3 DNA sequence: TGTGCCAGCAGCTTAGATAGACTTGCAGAGACCCGGTACTTC.